These T cell receptor beta chains were read from a single sample in a study of Tregs in tolerant kidney transplant recipients. Using immunoSEQ multiplex PCR, the repertoire was profiled, and TCRdb retains in-frame clones only, with some absent. The table has tens of thousands of clones, 80% to 95% seen once; the top ten hold approximately 0.5%. The starting material was CD4+ T cells from blood, obtained before the transplant. The origin of the receptors is a human donor who received a combined kidney and bone marrow transplant. Both conserved end residues are part of each CDR3. Rows may omit the clone size; those that give it use once, few, many or a size class.

clone size: -; V gene: TRBV7-8; CDR3 protein: CASSLVYGGGNQPQHF
clone size: -; V gene: TRBV4-2; CDR3 protein: CASSQGQGRGDEQFF
clone size: -; V gene: TRBV7-6; CDR3 protein: CASSSVRTQGSVNNEQFF
clone size: -; V gene: TRBV6-4; CDR3 protein: CASRGQGEQYF
clone size: -; V gene: TRBV5-8; CDR3 protein: CASSLELAGDFVYEQYF
clone size: few; V gene: TRBV19; CDR3 protein: CASSIWGHLPGEKLFF
clone size: -; V gene: TRBV6-4; CDR3 protein: CASSPNGGAYTEAFF
clone size: -; V gene: TRBV6-5; CDR3 protein: CASSYASGLAVNEQFF
clone size: -; V gene: TRBV5-1; CDR3 protein: CASTRTSYNEQFF
clone size: -; V gene: TRBV5-4; CDR3 protein: CASSLSGVAVDTQYF
clone size: -; V gene: TRBV5-4; CDR3 protein: CASSLGIAQETQYF
clone size: -; V gene: TRBV30; CDR3 protein: CAWSPNGLLNEKLFF
clone size: -; V gene: TRBV7-9; CDR3 protein: CASSSLSGGTYGYTF
clone size: -; V gene: TRBV6-4; CDR3 protein: CASSDSGRGTGELFF
clone size: once; V gene: TRBV7-6; CDR3 protein: CASSPNDRGFTDTQYF
clone size: -; V gene: TRBV7-9; CDR3 protein: CASSLDAGPNQPQHF
clone size: once; V gene: TRBV29-1; CDR3 protein: CSVVGTGLGHLYEQYF
clone size: -; V gene: TRBV9; CDR3 protein: CASSVDPRGSGREQYF
clone size: -; V gene: TRBV5-5; CDR3 protein: CASGFSTAYRGPAFF
clone size: once; V gene: TRBV7-9; CDR3 protein: CAPASLGTSAYNEQFF
clone size: -; V gene: TRBV6-1; CDR3 protein: CASSARTGGVYEQYF
clone size: -; V gene: TRBV7-2; CDR3 protein: CASGGPGSYNEQFF
clone size: -; V gene: TRBV28; CDR3 protein: CASSLSLEGGGYEQYF
clone size: -; V gene: TRBV6-1; CDR3 protein: CASRQGGPDTQYF
clone size: -; V gene: TRBV27; CDR3 protein: CASSRLSRGYEQYF
clone size: -; V gene: TRBV4-3; CDR3 protein: CASSQDSGTDTQYF
clone size: -; V gene: TRBV7-8; CDR3 protein: CASSFIGHRVGDTQYF
clone size: few; V gene: TRBV7-2; CDR3 protein: CASSLAAGGFDEQYF
clone size: -; V gene: TRBV5-4; CDR3 protein: CASSLLVGATEAFF
clone size: -; V gene: TRBV4-3; CDR3 protein: CAGQYHSQPYEQYF
clone size: -; V gene: TRBV5-6; CDR3 protein: CASSFGAADTQYF
clone size: -; V gene: TRBV12-5; CDR3 protein: CASTSGNNNEQFF
clone size: -; V gene: TRBV5-1; CDR3 protein: CASSPTGGEQPQHF
clone size: -; V gene: TRBV5-4; CDR3 protein: CASSPDRGRANEKLFF
clone size: -; V gene: TRBV7-2; CDR3 protein: CASSLRHDDQPQHF
clone size: -; V gene: TRBV9; CDR3 protein: CASSSGVSSYNEQFF
clone size: -; V gene: TRBV5-1; CDR3 protein: CASSAGTGSKSYEQYF